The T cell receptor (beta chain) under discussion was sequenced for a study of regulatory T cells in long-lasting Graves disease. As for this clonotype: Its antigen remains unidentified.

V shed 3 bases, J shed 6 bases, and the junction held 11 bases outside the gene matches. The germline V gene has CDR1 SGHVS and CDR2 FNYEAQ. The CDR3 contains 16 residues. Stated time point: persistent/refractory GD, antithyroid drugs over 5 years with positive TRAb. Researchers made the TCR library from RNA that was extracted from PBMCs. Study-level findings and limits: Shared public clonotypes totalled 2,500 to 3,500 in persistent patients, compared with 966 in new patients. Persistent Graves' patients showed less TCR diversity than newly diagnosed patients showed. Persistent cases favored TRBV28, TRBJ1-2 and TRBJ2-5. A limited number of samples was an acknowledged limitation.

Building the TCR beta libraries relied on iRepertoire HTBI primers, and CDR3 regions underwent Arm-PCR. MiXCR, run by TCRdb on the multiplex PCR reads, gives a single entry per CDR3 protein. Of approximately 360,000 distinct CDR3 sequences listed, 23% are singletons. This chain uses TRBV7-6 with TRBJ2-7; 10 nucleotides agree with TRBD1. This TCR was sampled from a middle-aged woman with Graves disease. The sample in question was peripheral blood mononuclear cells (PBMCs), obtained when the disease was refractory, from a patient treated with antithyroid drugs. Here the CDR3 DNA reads TGTGCCAGCAGCTTTAACCCCGGGACAGGGGATCGCGAGCAGTACTTC. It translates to CASSFNPGTGDREQYF.